This passage covers 16 T cell receptor beta chains from one sample sequenced in a study of control samples from healthy donors and cancer patients. The method was immunoSEQ multiplex PCR; TCRdb's version includes in-frame clones alone and lacks a portion of them. Of about 120,000 clones in the sample, about 93% were seen once. Sequencing was done on a sample of blood. The source of these receptors is a man aged 40-49 years in good health.

The V call is TRBV6-1, the J call TRBJ1-3, with D unclear. Germline CDR1 and CDR2: MNHNS and SASEGT. The V end was cut by 3 bases, the J end by 0 bases, with 3 bases between. The CDR3 has 13 residues. Here the CDR3 DNA reads TGTGCCAGCAGTGATCTCTCTGGAAACACCATATATTTT. It yields the protein CASSDLSGNTIYF.

V usage is TRBV6-5 and J usage is TRBJ1-4, with D unclear. This CDR3 is built from 11 residues. V dropped 7 bases and J dropped 7 bases, with 7 bases sitting between them. Germline CDR1 is MNHEY and CDR2 is SVGAGI. CDR3 coding DNA: TGTGCCAGCAAATACGGTGAAAAACTGTTTTTT. Translating it yields CASKYGEKLFF.

The V call is TRBV6-2 or TRBV6-3, the J call TRBJ1-4; 7 bases agree with TRBD1. This CDR3 comprises 14 residues. V was pared by 5 bases and J by 7 bases, with 7 bases of the junction left unmatched. From germline, CDR1 is MNHEY and CDR2 SVGEGT. This CDR3 reads CASSDGTAGEKLFF. CDR3 coding DNA: TGTGCCAGCAGTGACGGGACAGCAGGTGAAAAACTGTTTTTT.

This chain links TRBV2 with TRBJ1-4; D might be TRBD1 (6 bases). Trimming removed 5 bases from V and 5 bases from J, with 12 bases in between. Germline V gene lookup returns CDR1 SNHLY and CDR2 FYNNEI. This CDR3 has 14 amino acids. The CDR3 here is CASSYWTDNEKLFF. The CDR3 nucleotides read TGTGCCAGCAGTTACTGGACAGACAATGAAAAACTGTTTTTT.

V usage is TRBV7-2 and J usage is TRBJ2-1; D possibly matches TRBD1 or TRBD2 (5 bases each). The CDR3 is 13 residues long. V was cut by 3 bases and J by 6 bases, with 9 bases left in between. Per germline, CDR1 SGHTA and CDR2 FQGNSA. CDR3 sequence reads: CASSLGTVNEQFF. In nucleotides, the CDR3 is TGTGCCAGCAGCTTGGGGACGGTCAATGAGCAGTTCTTC.

The chain combines TRBV18 with TRBJ2-5, with D maybe TRBD2 (6 bases). The CDR3 consists of 15 residues. CDR1 is KGHSH, CDR2 LQKENI, per germline. Trimming cost V 2 bases and J 3 bases, with 13 bases left between them. CDR3: CASSPGDGGKETQYF. CDR3 nucleotides: TGTGCCAGCTCACCAGGGGACGGCGGGAAAGAGACCCAGTACTTC.

The genes are TRBV9 and TRBJ2-5; D not certain. The CDR3 loop spans 14 amino acids. Germline V gene lookup returns CDR1 SGDLS and CDR2 YYNGEE. The V end was cut by 0 bases, the J end by 5 bases, with 11 bases between. Here the CDR3 reads CASSVGSSWETQYF. The CDR3 bases are TGTGCCAGCAGCGTAGGAAGTAGTTGGGAGACCCAGTACTTC.

This sequence joins TRBV7-3 and TRBJ2-7; 7 nucleotides line up with TRBD1. The CDR3 is 15 amino acids. After removal of 5 bases from V and 1 base from J, the junction contained 8 bases not matched to a gene. Germline loops: CDR1 SGHTA, CDR2 FQGTGA. CDR3 residues: CASSPTGVRSYEQYF. CDR3 nucleotides: TGTGCCAGCAGCCCCACAGGGGTAAGGTCCTACGAGCAGTACTTC.

This chain links TRBV15 with TRBJ1-4, with 8 nucleotides matching TRBD1. J gave up 8 bases and V 0 bases, and 5 bases lay outside the gene matches. The CDR3 loop spans 15 amino acids. Germline-derived CDR1 and CDR2 are LNHNV and YYDKDF (reference sequence). The CDR3 nucleotides are TGTGCCACCAGCAGAGAACAGGGGGATGTGGAAAAACTGTTTTTT. This translates into CATSREQGDVEKLFF.

J is TRBJ1-6 and V is TRBV5-1, with 9 bases matching TRBD1. The trim removed 5 bases at V and 1 base at J, leaving 7 bases unmatched. This CDR3 region has 17 residues. The V gene's germline CDR1 is SGHRS and CDR2 YFSETQ. The CDR3 bases are TGCGCCAGCAGGGCCGGGACAGGGACTTCCTATAATTCACCCCTCCACTTT. This sequence encodes CASRAGTGTSYNSPLHF. Based on the CDR3 plus reference TRBV5-1 and TRBJ1-6, the full variable domain is KAGVTQTPRYLIKTRGQQVTLSCSPISGHRSVSWYQQTPGQGLQFLFEYFSETQRNKGNFPGRFSGRQFSNSRSEMNVSTLELGDSALYLCASRAGTGTSYNSPLHFGNGTRLTVT.

The V and J genes are TRBV6-1 and TRBJ1-1, with 7 bases aligning to TRBD1. V was pared by 4 bases and J by 0 bases, with 11 bases of the junction left unmatched. Germline CDR1 and CDR2: MNHNS and SASEGT. This CDR3 contains 17 residues. CDR3 residues: CASSATRQGRLNTEAFF. CDR3 DNA sequence: TGTGCCAGCAGTGCGACAAGACAGGGACGGTTGAACACTGAAGCTTTCTTT.

The genes are TRBV5-1 and TRBJ1-3; the D is unclear. The germline V gene encodes CDR1 SGHRS and CDR2 YFSETQ. CDR3 length: 17 amino acids. The V end was cut by 0 bases, the J end by 1 base, with 14 bases between. The CDR3 coding sequence is TGCGCCAGCAGCTTGGATACCGGACTATTATCTGGAAACACCATATATTTT. This gives the protein CASSLDTGLLSGNTIYF.

This sequence joins TRBV7-9 and TRBJ2-3; D is possibly TRBD1 or TRBD2 (7 bases each). Germline V gene sequence: CDR1 SEHNR, CDR2 FQNEAQ (reference sequence). Trimming removed 3 bases from V and 6 bases from J, with 25 bases in between. The CDR3 runs to 18 residues. The CDR3 nucleotides are TGTGCCAGCAGCTTGGGGGGGACAGCAGCACTAGTAGGGGATACGCAGTATTTT. It specifies CASSLGGTAALVGDTQYF.

The table lists this clone with a count of one. The chain employs TRBV6-5 and TRBJ1-2; D unclear. CDR1 and CDR2 from the germline V gene are MNHEY and SVGAGI. The CDR3 runs 14 residues. V was pared by 8 bases and J by 0 bases, with 13 bases between. In DNA form, the CDR3 reads TGTGCCAGCGTCCCAAGTGGGGCTAACTATGGCTACACCTTC. Translated: CASVPSGANYGYTF.

The rearrangement uses TRBV6-5 and TRBJ2-3; 10 bases are shared with TRBD2. There are 14 residues in the CDR3. The V segment lost 11 bases and the J segment 0 bases; nucleotides outside the gene matches: 5. Germline CDR1 reads MNHEY; CDR2 reads SVGAGI. In DNA form, the CDR3 reads TGTGCCGGAGCGGGGGGGCCTAGCACAGATACGCAGTATTTT. Its translation: CAGAGGPSTDTQYF.

The rearrangement uses TRBV4-2 and TRBJ1-1, with unresolved D. This CDR3 region has 15 residues. V lost 6 bases and J lost 2, with 16 bases in between. Germline V CDR1 and CDR2: LGHNA, YNFKEQ. CDR3 bases: TGTGCCAGCAGTGAAACCTACAAGGTAAACACTGAAGCTTTCTTT. This codes for CASSETYKVNTEAFF.